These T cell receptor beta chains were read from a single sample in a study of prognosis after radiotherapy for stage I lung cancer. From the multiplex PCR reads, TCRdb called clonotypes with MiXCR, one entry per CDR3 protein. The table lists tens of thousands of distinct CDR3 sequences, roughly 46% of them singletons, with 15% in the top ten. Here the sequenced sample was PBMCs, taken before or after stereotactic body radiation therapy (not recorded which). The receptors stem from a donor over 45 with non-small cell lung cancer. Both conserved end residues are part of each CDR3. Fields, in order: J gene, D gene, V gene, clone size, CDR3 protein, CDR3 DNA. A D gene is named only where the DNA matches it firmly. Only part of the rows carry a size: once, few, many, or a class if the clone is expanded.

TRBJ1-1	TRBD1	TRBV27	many	CASKKQGDTEAFF	TGTGCCAGCAAAAAACAGGGGGACACTGAAGCTTTCTTT
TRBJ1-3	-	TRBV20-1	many	CSARDGGNTIYF	TGCAGTGCTAGAGATGGGGGGAACACCATATATTTT
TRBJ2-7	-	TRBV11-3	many	CASSFDGGIAYEQYF	TGTGCCAGCAGCTTCGATGGAGGGATAGCCTACGAGCAGTACTTC
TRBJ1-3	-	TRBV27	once	CASSSIEWVKGNTIYF	TGTGCCAGCAGTTCCATTGAGTGGGTAAAGGGAAACACCATATATTTT
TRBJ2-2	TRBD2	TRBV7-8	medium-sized	CASSGKAGAGGELFF	TGTGCCAGCAGCGGAAAAGCGGGAGCGGGCGGGGAGCTGTTTTTT
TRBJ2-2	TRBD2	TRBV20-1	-	CSARAAGGGPVTPVELFF	TGCAGTGCTAGAGCGGCGGGAGGGGGCCCCGTAACCCCTGTGGAGCTGTTTTTT
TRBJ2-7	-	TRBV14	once	CASIPRCPTYEQYF	TGTGCCAGCATCCCCCGGTGTCCTACCTACGAGCAGTACTTC
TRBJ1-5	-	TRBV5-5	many	CASSPAGSNQPQHF	TGTGCCAGCAGCCCGGCGGGGAGCAATCAGCCCCAGCATTTT
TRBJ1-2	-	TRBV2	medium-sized	CASRADRNYGYTF	TGTGCCAGCAGGGCCGACAGGAACTATGGCTACACCTTC
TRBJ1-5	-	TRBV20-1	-	CSAGGDNQPQHF	TGCAGTGCTGGGGGAGACAATCAGCCCCAGCATTTT
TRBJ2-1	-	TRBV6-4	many	CASSDRWQLSYNEQFF	TGTGCCAGCAGTGACAGGTGGCAGCTTTCCTACAATGAGCAGTTCTTC
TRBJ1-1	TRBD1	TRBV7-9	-	CASSLTGQMNTGAFF	TGTGCCAGCAGCTTGACGGGACAGATGAACACTGGAGCTTTCTTT
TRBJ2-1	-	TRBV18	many	CASSPDQGGDEQFF	TGTGCCAGCTCACCTGACCAGGGCGGCGATGAGCAGTTCTTC
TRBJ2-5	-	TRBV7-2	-	CASSTHGAGETQYF	TGTGCCAGCAGCACCCATGGGGCAGGGGAGACCCAGTACTTC
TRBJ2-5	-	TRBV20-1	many	CSARVVGARRETQYF	TGCAGTGCTAGAGTCGTTGGGGCTAGACGCGAGACCCAGTACTTC
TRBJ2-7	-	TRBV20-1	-	CSAEPPRDSYEQYF	TGCAGTGCCGAGCCGCCGAGGGACTCCTACGAGCAGTACTTC
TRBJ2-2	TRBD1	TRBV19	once	CASIKTKQGTYTGELFF	TGTGCCAGTATCAAAACCAAACAGGGGACATACACCGGGGAGCTGTTTTTT
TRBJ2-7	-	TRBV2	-	CASSEATGEGHEQYF	TGTGCCAGCAGTGAAGCTACAGGGGAGGGACACGAGCAGTACTTC
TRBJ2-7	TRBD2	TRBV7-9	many	CASSILTGTRGGKYF	TGTGCCAGCAGCATTTTAACCGGGACTAGAGGGGGAAAGTACTTC
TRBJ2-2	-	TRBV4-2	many	CASSQVAVNTGELFF	TGTGCCAGCAGCCAAGTGGCCGTGAACACCGGGGAGCTGTTTTTT
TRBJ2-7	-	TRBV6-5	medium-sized	CASSYTTGNYYEQYF	TGTGCCAGCAGTTATACTACTGGTAACTACTACGAGCAGTACTTC
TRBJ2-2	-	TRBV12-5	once	CASGEVDTGELFF	TGTGCTAGTGGGGAGGTTGACACCGGGGAGCTGTTTTTC
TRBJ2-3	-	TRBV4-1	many	CASSPIGGSLSSTDTQYF	TGCGCCAGCAGCCCAATCGGAGGAAGCCTCTCTAGCACAGATACGCAGTATTTT
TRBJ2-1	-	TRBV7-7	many	CASSRADHNEQFF	TGTGCTAGCAGCCGAGCGGATCACAATGAGCAGTTCTTC
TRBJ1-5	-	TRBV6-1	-	CASRPTGNGDQPQHF	TGTGCCAGCAGGCCAACAGGGAATGGAGATCAGCCCCAGCATTTT
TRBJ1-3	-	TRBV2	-	CASSRDGNSGSNIYF	TGTGCCAGCAGCCGGGACGGAAACTCTGGAAGCAACATATATTTT
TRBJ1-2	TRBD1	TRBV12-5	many	CASGLPSGQGHYGYTF	TGTGCTAGTGGTTTGCCCTCAGGACAGGGGCACTATGGCTACACCTTC
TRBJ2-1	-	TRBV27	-	CASSPQGFIIEQFF	TGTGCCAGCAGTCCGCAGGGGTTCATTATCGAGCAGTTCTTC
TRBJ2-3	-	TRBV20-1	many	CSARDLRGARGDTQYF	TGCAGTGCTAGAGATCTACGGGGGGCCCGGGGAGATACGCAGTATTTT
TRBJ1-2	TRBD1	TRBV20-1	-	CSATTGAGYTF	TGCAGTGCCACTACAGGGGCTGGCTACACCTTC
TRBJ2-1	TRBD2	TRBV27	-	CASSPLKPTSGYNEHFF	TGTGCCAGCAGTCCACTTAAACCGACTAGCGGCTACAATGAGCATTTCTTC
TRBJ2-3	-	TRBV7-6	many	CASSLLNPWTDTQYF	TGTGCCAGCAGCTTACTAAACCCCTGGACAGATACGCAGTATTTT
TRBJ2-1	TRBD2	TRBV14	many	CASSQDGEGGYNEQFF	TGTGCCAGCAGCCAAGATGGGGAGGGAGGCTACAATGAGCAGTTCTTC
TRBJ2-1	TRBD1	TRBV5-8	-	CASSVVQGLFNEQFF	TGTGCCAGCAGCGTCGTACAGGGGCTGTTCAATGAGCAGTTCTTC
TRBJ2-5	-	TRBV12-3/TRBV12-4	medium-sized	CASRPGSETQYF	TGTGCCAGCAGACCTGGGTCAGAGACCCAGTACTTC
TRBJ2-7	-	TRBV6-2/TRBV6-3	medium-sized	CASSYPIGLHEQYF	TGTGCCAGCAGTTACCCGATCGGTCTTCACGAGCAGTACTTC
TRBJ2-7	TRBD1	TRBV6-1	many	CASETGTGWYEQYF	TGTGCCAGCGAAACCGGGACAGGGTGGTACGAGCAGTACTTC
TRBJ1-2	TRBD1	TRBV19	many	CASSIPSRGHSGYTF	TGTGCCAGTAGTATTCCTTCCAGGGGGCATAGTGGCTACACCTTC
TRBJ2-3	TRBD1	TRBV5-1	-	CATYTDRISTDTQYF	TGCGCCACCTACACGGACAGGATAAGCACAGATACACAGTATTTT
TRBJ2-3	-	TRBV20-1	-	CSAIDLLVGDTDTQYF	TGCAGTGCTATAGATCTCTTAGTGGGGGACACAGATACGCAGTATTTT
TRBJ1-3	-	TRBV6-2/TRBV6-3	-	CASSLGRPGFAGNTIYF	TGTGCCAGTAGTTTAGGACGTCCGGGTTTTGCTGGAAACACCATATATTTT
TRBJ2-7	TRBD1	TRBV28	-	CASRRGRPGGQGLYEQYF	TGTGCCAGCAGAAGGGGACGGCCCGGGGGACAGGGCCTCTACGAGCAGTACTTC
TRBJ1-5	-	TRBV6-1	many	CASTPTGRGNQPQHF	TGTGCCAGCACCCCAACAGGGCGGGGGAATCAGCCCCAGCATTTT
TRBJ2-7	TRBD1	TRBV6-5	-	CASSYTAGTGPVGGCNEQYF	TGTGCCAGCAGTTACACCGCCGGGACAGGTCCTGTAGGTGGGTGCAACGAGCAGTACTTC
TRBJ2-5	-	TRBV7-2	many	CASSRAGTAKETQYF	TGTGCCAGCAGCCGAGCTGGGACTGCCAAAGAGACCCAGTACTTC
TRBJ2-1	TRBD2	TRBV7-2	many	CASSISRSGLAGVNEQFF	TGTGCCAGCAGCATATCAAGATCGGGACTAGCGGGAGTCAATGAGCAGTTCTTC
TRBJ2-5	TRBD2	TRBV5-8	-	CASSLAAWGGQTQYF	TGTGCCAGCAGCTTGGCCGCGTGGGGGGGACAGACCCAGTACTTC
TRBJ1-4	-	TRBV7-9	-	CASSRLTGYYEKLFF	TGTGCCAGCAGCCGCCTCACAGGCTATTATGAAAAACTGTTTTTT
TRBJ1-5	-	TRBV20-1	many	CSAGNRDVNRGPQHF	TGCAGTGCTGGTAACCGGGACGTCAACCGGGGCCCCCAGCATTTT
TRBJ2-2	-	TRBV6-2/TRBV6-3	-	CASNYLKDTLFGTGELFF	TGTGCCAGCAACTATCTTAAGGACACCCTTTTTGGGACCGGGGAGCTGTTTTTT
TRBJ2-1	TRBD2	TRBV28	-	CASSGTSGRIVSYNEQFF	TGTGCCAGCAGTGGGACTAGCGGGCGTATAGTTTCCTACAATGAGCAGTTCTTC
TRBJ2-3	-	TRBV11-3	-	CASSLAGTDTQYF	TGTGCCAGCAGCTTAGCTGGGACAGATACGCAGTATTTT
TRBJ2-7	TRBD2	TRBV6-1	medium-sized	CASRPQGFSGGLYEQYF	TGTGCCAGCAGACCGCAGGGGTTTAGCGGGGGGCTCTACGAGCAGTACTTC